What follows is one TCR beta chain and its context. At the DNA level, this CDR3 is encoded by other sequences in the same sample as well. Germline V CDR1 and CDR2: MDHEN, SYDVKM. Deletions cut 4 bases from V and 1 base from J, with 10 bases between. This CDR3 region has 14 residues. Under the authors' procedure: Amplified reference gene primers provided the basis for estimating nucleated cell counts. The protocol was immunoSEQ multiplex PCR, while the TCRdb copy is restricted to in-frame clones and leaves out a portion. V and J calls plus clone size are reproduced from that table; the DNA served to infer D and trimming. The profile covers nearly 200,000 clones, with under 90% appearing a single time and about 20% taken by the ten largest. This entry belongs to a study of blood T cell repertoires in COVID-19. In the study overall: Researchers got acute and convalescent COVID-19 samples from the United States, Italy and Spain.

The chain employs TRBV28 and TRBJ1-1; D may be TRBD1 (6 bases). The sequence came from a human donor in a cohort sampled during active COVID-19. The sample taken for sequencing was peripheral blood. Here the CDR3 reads CASSSGQPNTEAFF. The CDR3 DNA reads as TGTGCCAGCAGTTCTGGACAGCCGAACACTGAAGCTTTCTTT. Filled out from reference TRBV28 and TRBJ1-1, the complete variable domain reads DVKVTQSSRYLVKRTGEKVFLECVQDMDHENMFWYRQDPGLGLRLIYFSYDVKMKEKGDIPEGYSVSREKKERFSLILESASTNQTSMYLCASSSGQPNTEAFFGQGTRLTVV.